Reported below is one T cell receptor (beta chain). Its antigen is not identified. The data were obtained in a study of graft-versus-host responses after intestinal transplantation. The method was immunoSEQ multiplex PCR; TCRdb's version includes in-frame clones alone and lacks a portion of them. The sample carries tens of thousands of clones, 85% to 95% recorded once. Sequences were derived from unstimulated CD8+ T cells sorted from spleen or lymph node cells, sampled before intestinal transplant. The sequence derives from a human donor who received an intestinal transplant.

CDR3 residues: CASSARAPRLDRETQYF. DNA of the CDR3: TGTGCCAGCAGCGCCAGGGCTCCACGACTAGACCGAGAGACCCAGTACTTC. The chain employs TRBV7-2 and TRBJ2-5; tentative D call: TRBD2 (6 bases). The V gene lost 5 bases and the J gene lost 4 bases, with 23 bases spanning the gap. The CDR3 is 17 residues long. Looked up from germline, CDR1 is SGHTA and CDR2 is FQGNSA.